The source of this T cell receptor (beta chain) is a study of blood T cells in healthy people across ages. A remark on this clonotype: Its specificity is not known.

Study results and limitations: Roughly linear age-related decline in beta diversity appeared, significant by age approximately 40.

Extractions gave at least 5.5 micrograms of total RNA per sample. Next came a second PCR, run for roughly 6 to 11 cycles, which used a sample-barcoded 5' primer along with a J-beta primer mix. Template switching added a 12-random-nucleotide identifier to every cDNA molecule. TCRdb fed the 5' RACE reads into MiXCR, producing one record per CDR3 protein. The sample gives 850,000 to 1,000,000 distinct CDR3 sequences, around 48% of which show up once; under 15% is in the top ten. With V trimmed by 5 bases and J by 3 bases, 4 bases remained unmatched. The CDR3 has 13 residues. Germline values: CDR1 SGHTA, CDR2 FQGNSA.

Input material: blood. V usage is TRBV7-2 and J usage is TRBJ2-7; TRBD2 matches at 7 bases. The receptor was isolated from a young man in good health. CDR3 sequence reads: CASSRQRGYEQYF. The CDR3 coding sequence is TGTGCCAGCAGCCGGCAGCGGGGCTACGAGCAGTACTTC.